This entry lists 25 T cell receptor beta chains sequenced from one sample in a study of CD8+CD57+ T cells in acquired aplastic anemia. Genomic DNA, the template, was used for profiling of the TCR beta VDJ and CDR3. MiXCR was run by TCRdb on the reads, yielding one entry per CDR3 protein. The sample consists of about 100,000 distinct CDR3 sequences, around 53% of them appearing once. The sequenced sample consisted of sorted CD4+, CD8+, or CD8+CD57+ T cells (not recorded which) from PBMCs. These receptors were obtained from a human donor in good health, serving as a control.

The chain carries TRBV25-1 and TRBJ2-1, with D uncertain. Deletions cut 5 bases from V and 0 bases from J, with 11 bases between. The length of the CDR3 is 15 residues. In germline, CDR1 is MGHDK, CDR2 SYGVNS. The CDR3 protein is CASSSMGYSYNEQFF. CDR3 bases: TGTGCCAGCAGTTCTATGGGATACTCCTACAATGAGCAGTTCTTC. Drawing the rest from reference TRBV25-1 and TRBJ2-1, the complete variable domain is EADIYQTPRYLVIGTGKKITLECSQTMGHDKMYWYQQDPGMELHLIHYSYGVNSTEKGDLSSESTVSRIRTEHFPLTLESARPSHTSQYLCASSSMGYSYNEQFFGPGTRLTVL.

The V gene is TRBV25-1, the J gene TRBJ2-5, with D tentatively TRBD1 or TRBD2 (6 bases each). The CDR3 runs to 15 residues. V lost 6 bases and J lost 3, with 17 bases in between. Germline CDR1 MGHDK, CDR2 SYGVNS. The CDR3 sequence: CASSRAGGQEETQYF. CDR3 sequence (DNA): TGTGCCAGCAGCCGCGCTGGGGGGCAGGAAGAGACCCAGTACTTC. Filled out from reference TRBV25-1 and TRBJ2-5, the complete variable domain reads EADIYQTPRYLVIGTGKKITLECSQTMGHDKMYWYQQDPGMELHLIHYSYGVNSTEKGDLSSESTVSRIRTEHFPLTLESARPSHTSQYLCASSRAGGQEETQYFGPGTRLLVL.

This clonotype appeared a few times. The chain couples TRBV25-1 to TRBJ2-2; D remains unclear. CDR3 length: 14 amino acids. V lost 3 bases and J lost 2, with 7 bases in between. Germline V gives CDR1 MGHDK, CDR2 SYGVNS. CDR3 nucleotide sequence: TGTGCCAGCAGTGAGCTACAAAACACCGGGGAGCTGTTTTTT. Translated: CASSELQNTGELFF.

This clonotype was detected only once. The CDR3: CASSYSGTGKMYEQYF. The DNA of the CDR3 is TGTGCCAGCAGTTACTCTGGGACAGGGAAAATGTACGAGCAGTACTTC. The chain recombines TRBV25-1 with TRBJ2-7; 9 bases agree with TRBD1. In germline, CDR1 is MGHDK, CDR2 SYGVNS. This CDR3 has 16 residues. V lost 5 bases to trimming and J lost 4 bases; unmatched junction nucleotides: 12.

The V and J genes are TRBV15 and TRBJ2-1; 9 positions agree with TRBD2. Germline CDR1 reads LNHNV; CDR2 reads YYDKDF (reference sequence). Losses at the gene ends were 0 bases for V and 9 bases for J; bases not matched to a gene: 9. This CDR3 is built from 16 residues. The CDR3: CATSRDWRRGGVEQFF. The CDR3 nucleotides read TGTGCCACCAGCAGAGATTGGAGGCGGGGGGGCGTTGAGCAGTTCTTC.

This sequence joins TRBV10-1 and TRBJ2-7; D unclear. This CDR3 has 12 residues. Trimming pared 3 bases from V and 3 bases from J, leaving 6 bases between. Germline CDR1 is WNHNN and CDR2 is SYGVQD (reference sequence). CDR3 loop: CASSEWGYEQYF. CDR3 bases: TGCGCCAGCAGTGAATGGGGCTACGAGCAGTACTTC.

This chain uses TRBV2 with TRBJ1-6; 8 nucleotides match TRBD1. Germline-derived CDR1 and CDR2 are SNHLY and FYNNEI. The CDR3 consists of 14 residues. J lost 7 bases, V lost 5 bases, and 4 bases had no gene match. CDR3 bases: TGTGCCAGCAGTAACCGACAGGGGAATTCACCCCTCCACTTT. Translated: CASSNRQGNSPLHF.

This clonotype was observed many times. The V gene is TRBV6-1, the J gene TRBJ2-6, with unresolved D. Trimming pared 7 bases from V and 1 base from J, leaving 11 bases between. This CDR3 is 15 amino acids long. Germline V gene sequence: CDR1 MNHNS, CDR2 SASEGT. CDR3 loop: CASTKTPSGANVLTF. For the CDR3, the DNA is TGTGCCAGCACTAAGACACCATCTGGGGCCAACGTCCTGACTTTC.

The rearrangement joins TRBV7-9 to TRBJ1-3, with 9 positions matching TRBD1. Looked up from germline, CDR1 is SEHNR and CDR2 is FQNEAQ (reference sequence). The CDR3 covers 15 residues. V lost 7 bases and J lost 4; bases outside the gene matches: 8. The CDR3, as DNA: TGTGCCAGCAAATCTCACAGGGGGCACGGAAACACCATATATTTT. Protein product: CASKSHRGHGNTIYF. The entire variable domain, with the rest obtained from reference TRBV7-9 and TRBJ1-3, is as follows: DTGVSQNPRHKITKRGQNVTFRCDPISEHNRLYWYRQTLGQGPEFLTYFQNEAQLEKSRLLSDRFSAERPKGSFSTLEIQRTEQGDSAMYLCASKSHRGHGNTIYFGEGSWLTVV.

The chain has TRBV11-2 and TRBJ2-5; D is unresolved. V shed 3 bases and J shed 5 bases, with 7 bases lying between them. The CDR3 loop spans 12 amino acids. Germline CDR1 and CDR2: SGHAT and FQNNGV. This chain's CDR3 is CASSLMAETQYF. DNA of the CDR3: TGTGCCAGCAGCTTGATGGCCGAGACCCAGTACTTC. Full variable domain (remainder filled in from reference TRBV11-2 and TRBJ2-5): EAGVAQSPRYKIIEKRQSVAFWCNPISGHATLYWYQQILGQGPKLLIQFQNNGVVDDSQLPKDRFSAERLKGVDSTLKIQPAKLEDSAVYLCASSLMAETQYFGPGTRLLVL.

The chain employs TRBV15 and TRBJ1-1; no clear D gene. Trimming shortened V by 0 bases and J by 5 bases, and 10 bases separated the two germline ends. The CDR3 spans 14 residues. CDR1 LNHNV and CDR2 YYDKDF come from the germline V gene (reference sequence). Here the CDR3 DNA reads TGTGCCACCAGCAGAGATCCCGGGTGGACTGAAGCTTTCTTT. Translated: CATSRDPGWTEAFF. The entire variable domain, with the rest obtained from reference TRBV15 and TRBJ1-1, is as follows: DAMVIQNPRYQVTQFGKPVTLSCSQTLNHNVMYWYQQKSSQAPKLLFHYYDKDFNNEADTPDNFQSRRPNTSFCFLDIRSPGLGDTAMYLCATSRDPGWTEAFFGQGTRLTVV.

This clonotype has a count of ten or more. V usage is TRBV2 and J usage is TRBJ2-3; D gene uncertain. Germline lookup yields CDR1 SNHLY and CDR2 FYNNEI. Trimming took off 3 bases at V and 7 bases at J, with 5 bases between the two ends. CDR3 length: 11 residues. CDR3 in DNA: TGTGCCAGCAGTGAGAAGAATACGCAGTATTTT. Translation: CASSEKNTQYF.

This clonotype was observed at least ten times. At one end, the junction sequence differs from germline, possibly due to a read error. The J gene is TRBJ2-1, the V gene TRBV20-1; TRBD1 agrees at 8 bases. CDR3 length: 14 residues. Germline CDR1 DFQATT, CDR2 SNEGSKA (reference sequence). CDR3 amino acids: CSARETGEYNEQFF. As DNA, the CDR3 is TGCAGTGCGAGAGAGACAGGGGAATACAATGAGCAGTTCTTC.

V is TRBV4-1 and J is TRBJ2-2; 9 bases align to TRBD1. CDR1 and CDR2 from the germline V gene are MGHRA and YSYEKL. The V gene end was trimmed by 2 bases and the J gene end by 6 bases; junction bases not matched to a gene: 7. The CDR3 contains 16 residues. In DNA, the CDR3 is TGCGCCAGCAGCCAAACAGGGGGCAGGTTATCCGGGGAGCTGTTTTTT. It codes for CASSQTGGRLSGELFF.

This clonotype was seen a handful of times. The chain carries TRBV12-3 or TRBV12-4 and TRBJ2-3; 10 bases are shared with TRBD2. J was trimmed by 0 bases and V by 0 bases; bases with no gene match: 15. The CDR3 length is 21 residues. The CDR3 DNA follows: TGTGCCAGCAGTTTAGCAGGTGCCGGGACTAGCGTGGGGACGAGCACAGATACGCAGTATTTT. Residues: CASSLAGAGTSVGTSTDTQYF.

This clonotype was seen only once. The junction departs from germline at one end; a sequencing error may be responsible. The chain is built from TRBV6-1 and TRBJ2-1; possible D gene TRBD1, 6 bases. The CDR3 is 16 residues long. Per germline, CDR1 MNHNS and CDR2 SASEGT. CDR3 nucleotide sequence: TGTGCCAGCAGCACTAGTCAGGGGACAAGATACAATGAGCAGTCCTTC. This encodes CASSTSQGTRYNEQSF.

The rearrangement joins TRBV2 to TRBJ1-1; D unclear. Trimming stripped 4 bases from V and 1 base from J, with 10 bases between. The CDR3 runs 14 residues. The germline V gene has CDR1 SNHLY and CDR2 FYNNEI. CDR3: CASSAATPNTEAFF. The CDR3 region has the DNA TGTGCCAGCAGTGCCGCGACACCGAACACTGAAGCTTTCTTT.

This clonotype was recorded at least ten times. This sequence joins TRBV2 and TRBJ2-7; 7 bases map to TRBD2. Trimming at V came to 4 bases and at J to 3 bases, leaving 9 bases not matched to a gene. CDR1 is SNHLY and CDR2 is FYNNEI in the germline V gene. This CDR3 is built from 15 residues. Here the CDR3 reads CASSGEGNFLYEQYF. Here the CDR3 DNA reads TGTGCCAGCAGTGGGGAGGGAAATTTCCTCTACGAGCAGTACTTC.

The chain links TRBV5-6 to TRBJ2-4; D remains ambiguous. This CDR3 region has 14 residues. Trimming took off 4 bases at V and 1 base at J, with 9 bases between the two ends. CDR1 SGHDT and CDR2 YYEEEE come from the germline V gene. Here the CDR3 reads CASSHFRAKNIQYF. In DNA, the CDR3 is TGTGCCAGCAGCCATTTTAGGGCCAAAAACATTCAGTACTTC.

The chain links TRBV7-7 to TRBJ2-5; TRBD2 aligns across 9 bases. Trimming removed 5 bases from V and 4 bases from J; junction bases left unmatched: 5. Germline V gives CDR1 SSHAT, CDR2 FNYEAQ (reference sequence). CDR3 length equals 14 residues. For the CDR3, the DNA is TGTGCCAGCAGCGGCGGGGGGGCGGGAGAGACCCAGTACTTC. Its protein is CASSGGGAGETQYF.

The sample holds many counts of this clonotype. The chain carries TRBV4-3 and TRBJ2-1; D is perhaps TRBD2 (7 bases). The V gene's germline CDR1 is LGHNA and CDR2 YSLEER. Trimming cost V 0 bases and J 4 bases, with 13 bases left between them. This CDR3 spans 16 amino acids. CDR3 bases: TGCGCCAGCAGCCAAGAGGGGGGGCTCCTATACAATGAGCAGTTCTTC. As protein: CASSQEGGLLYNEQFF.

CDR3 bases: TGTGCCACCACAATTCGAACCACCGGGGAGCTGTTTTTT. Protein sequence: CATTIRTTGELFF. J is TRBJ2-2 and V is TRBV6-1; D unclear. CDR3 length: 13 amino acids. The germline V gene has CDR1 MNHNS and CDR2 SASEGT. Trimming stripped 10 bases from V and 4 bases from J, with 13 bases between.

V usage is TRBV7-8 and J usage is TRBJ2-7; TRBD1 might be the D (6 bases). There are 16 residues in the CDR3. Trimming shortened V by 7 bases and J by 2 bases, and 21 bases separated the two germline ends. Germline V gives CDR1 SGHVS, CDR2 FQNEAQ. DNA for the CDR3: TGTGCCAGCATAGAGGGGGACAACCGGCACGCCTACGAGCAGTACTTC. This translates into CASIEGDNRHAYEQYF.

This rearrangement joins TRBV20-1 to TRBJ2-7; no firm D call. This CDR3 is built from 12 residues. Trimming shortened V by 8 bases and J by 1 base, and 12 bases separated the two germline ends. The germline gives CDR1 DFQATT, CDR2 SNEGSKA (reference sequence). CDR3 sequence reads: CSPLPGSYEQYF. Written as DNA, the CDR3 is TGCAGTCCCCTCCCCGGTTCCTACGAGCAGTACTTC.

Remarks on this clonotype: Germline and junction disagree at one end, which may indicate a read error. The chain combines TRBV25-1 with TRBJ1-2; D possibly corresponds to TRBD1 (5 bases). The CDR3 has 14 amino acids. Germline assignment: CDR1 MGHDK and CDR2 SYGVNS. This CDR3 is CPSSEFWGDGGYTF. The DNA of the CDR3 is TGTCCCAGCAGTGAATTCTGGGGGGATGGTGGCTACACCTTC.